The next 26 T cell receptor beta chains were all read from a single sample in a study of blood T cell repertoires in COVID-19. Method: immunoSEQ multiplex PCR; TCRdb's copy keeps in-frame clones and lacks some. This repertoire shows under 20,000 clones, 88% found once; its top ten account for 3% to 3.5%. The specimen was peripheral blood. The receptors originated from a human donor in a cohort sampled during active COVID-19.

This clone has a single count. This chain uses TRBV5-4 with TRBJ2-3, with 7 bases aligning to TRBD2. The CDR3 loop spans 14 amino acids. The V segment lost 3 bases and the J segment 4 bases; nucleotides outside the gene matches: 5. From germline, CDR1 is SGHNT and CDR2 YYREEE (reference sequence). The CDR3 loop is CASSSSGTPDTQYF. Written as DNA, the CDR3 is TGTGCCAGCAGCTCAAGCGGGACCCCAGATACGCAGTATTTT.

The V call is TRBV19, the J call TRBJ2-1; D remains unclear. In germline, CDR1 is LNHDA, CDR2 SQIVND (reference sequence). V lost 5 bases and J lost 5, with 13 bases in between. This CDR3 has 14 residues. CDR3 DNA sequence: TGTGCCAGTAGTCCAAGACTGTTTCACAATGAGCAGTTCTTC. Protein sequence: CASSPRLFHNEQFF.

The V and J genes are TRBV3-1 (or the pseudogene TRBV3-2) and TRBJ2-3; D uncertain. V lost 1 base and J 0 bases, leaving 5 bases between the germline ends. The CDR3 spans 14 residues. Germline CDR1 reads LGHDT; CDR2 reads YNNKEL (reference sequence). CDR3 residues: CASSQAPSTDTQYF. The CDR3 nucleotides read TGTGCCAGCAGCCAAGCCCCGAGCACAGATACGCAGTATTTT.

The CDR3 loop is CASSRLADSSYEQYF. DNA of the CDR3: TGTGCCAGCAGCCGACTAGCGGATAGCTCCTACGAGCAGTACTTC. The chain is built from TRBV6-4 and TRBJ2-7, with TRBD2 identical over 9 bases. After removal of 6 bases from V and 0 bases from J, the junction contained 6 bases not matched to a gene. The CDR3 extends over 15 amino acids. Germline loops: CDR1 MRHNA, CDR2 SNTAGT.

The CDR3 nucleotides read TGTGCCAGCAGCCCGACTAGCGGGAGTGGCAATGAGCAGTTCTTC. Its translation is CASSPTSGSGNEQFF. The chain joins TRBV7-9 to TRBJ2-1; 12 nucleotides align to TRBD2. V was clipped by 5 bases and J by 6 bases; unmatched bases: 5. From germline, CDR1 is SEHNR and CDR2 FQNEAQ (reference sequence). This CDR3 spans 15 amino acids.

The gene calls are TRBV11-2 and TRBJ2-5; TRBD1 matches 10 bases. The CDR3 is 15 residues long. Germline lookup yields CDR1 SGHAT and CDR2 FQNNGV. The J segment lost 5 bases and the V segment lost 5 bases, leaving 8 bases of the junction unmatched. This chain's CDR3 is CASSLGTGDWETQYF. DNA of the CDR3: TGTGCCAGCAGCCTAGGGACAGGGGATTGGGAGACCCAGTACTTC.

The chain has TRBV19 and TRBJ1-5; D is unresolved. The length of the CDR3 is 13 residues. Trimming took 8 bases from V and 4 from J, leaving 12 bases between them. Germline V gene sequence: CDR1 LNHDA, CDR2 SQIVND (reference sequence). The CDR3 is CASSGTGNQPQHF. CDR3 nucleotide sequence: TGTGCCAGTTCCGGCACGGGGAATCAGCCCCAGCATTTT. Full variable domain (remainder filled in from reference TRBV19 and TRBJ1-5): DGGITQSPKYLFRKEGQNVTLSCEQNLNHDAMYWYRQDPGQGLRLIYYSQIVNDFQKGDIAEGYSVSREKKESFPLTVTSAQKNPTAFYLCASSGTGNQPQHFGDGTRLSIL.

This clone occurred a few times. The V and J genes are TRBV2 and TRBJ2-1; 10 bases are a match to TRBD2. Looked up from germline, CDR1 is SNHLY and CDR2 is FYNNEI. The CDR3 totals 14 residues. V lost 7 bases and J lost 3; bases outside the gene matches: 3. The CDR3 bases are TGTGCCAGCATGGGACTAGCGTTCTACAATGAGCAGTTCTTC. Translating it yields CASMGLAFYNEQFF.

The J gene is TRBJ1-5, the V gene TRBV10-3; D possibly corresponds to TRBD1 (5 bases). Germline CDR1 ENHRY, CDR2 SYGVKD. The CDR3 consists of 15 residues. The germline V and J ends were trimmed by 7 bases and 0 bases, with 13 bases remaining between them. CDR3 region: CAIKPQGNSNQPQHF. DNA of the CDR3: TGTGCCATCAAACCTCAGGGAAATAGCAATCAGCCCCAGCATTTT.

V usage is TRBV13 and J usage is TRBJ2-1, with a weak D call TRBD1 (6 bases). V was pared by 3 bases and J by 3 bases, with 9 bases between. This CDR3 has 14 residues. Germline V CDR1 and CDR2: PRHDT, FYEKMQ (reference sequence). The CDR3 is CASSLGRGYNEQFF. The CDR3 bases are TGTGCCAGCAGCTTGGGCAGGGGCTACAATGAGCAGTTCTTC.

This clone was seen a single time. CDR3 protein: CAISESEETQYF. The CDR3 DNA follows: TGTGCCATCAGTGAGTCCGAGGAGACCCAGTACTTC. The chain has TRBV10-3 and TRBJ2-5; no clear D. Germline V gene data show CDR1 as ENHRY and CDR2 as SYGVKD. V dropped 0 bases and J dropped 5 bases, with 4 bases sitting between them. This CDR3 contains 12 residues.

The chain is built from TRBV20-1 and TRBJ2-1, with TRBD2 matching 11 bases. CDR1 is DFQATT, CDR2 SNEGSKA, per germline (reference sequence). The CDR3 loop spans 18 amino acids. V gave up 3 bases and J gave up 0 bases; unmatched junction bases: 10. The CDR3 region is CSASSGRAWTSSYNEQFF. In DNA, the CDR3 is TGCAGTGCTAGTAGCGGGAGGGCCTGGACTAGCTCCTACAATGAGCAGTTCTTC.

The chain carries TRBV11-2 and TRBJ2-1, with 9 bases matching TRBD1. Germline CDR1 SGHAT, CDR2 FQNNGV. Trimming at V came to 6 bases and at J to 5 bases, leaving 8 bases not matched to a gene. This CDR3 has 15 amino acids. The CDR3 sequence: CASRRPGTGNNEQFF. For the CDR3, the DNA is TGTGCCAGCAGACGACCCGGGACAGGGAACAATGAGCAGTTCTTC.

The rearrangement uses TRBV25-1 and TRBJ1-3; tentative D call: TRBD1 (5 bases). CDR1 and CDR2 (germline): MGHDK, SYGVNS. This CDR3 has 14 amino acids. V lost 4 bases, J lost 0 bases, and 7 bases lay in between. The DNA for the CDR3 is TGTGCCAGCAGTGTTCAGGGCTCTGGAAACACCATATATTTT. Its protein product is CASSVQGSGNTIYF.

The chain recombines TRBV7-8 with TRBJ2-1, with D hard to call. CDR1 and CDR2 from the germline V gene are SGHVS and FQNEAQ. The CDR3 sequence is 12 residues long. V was clipped by 1 base and J by 5 bases, with 3 bases between them. CDR3 nucleotide sequence: TGTGCCAGCAGCTTAGTAGACAATGAGCAGTTCTTC. Protein product: CASSLVDNEQFF.

This clone turned up a few times. The V and J genes are TRBV3-1 (or the pseudogene TRBV3-2) and TRBJ2-1, with a possible D match to TRBD2 (5 bases). Trimming removed 0 bases at V and 10 bases at J, with 7 bases between. The CDR3 is 12 residues long. The V gene's germline CDR1 is LGHDT and CDR2 YNNKEL (reference sequence). CDR3 bases: TGTGCCAGCAGCCAAGAGAGGGTAGAGCAGTTCTTC. Protein sequence: CASSQERVEQFF.

The V gene is TRBV6-5, the J gene TRBJ1-5; D not resolved. The V end lost 8 bases, the J end lost 7 bases, and 12 bases lay between the germline ends. Germline CDR1 MNHEY, CDR2 SVGAGI. The CDR3 sequence is 12 residues long. CDR3 residues: CASDQAWQPQHF. The CDR3 DNA is TGTGCCAGCGATCAGGCGTGGCAGCCCCAGCATTTT.

About this clone itself: An end of the junction differs from the germline gene, which may be a read error. This sequence joins TRBV18 and TRBJ2-1; 9 nucleotides align to TRBD2. The CDR3 spans 16 residues. The germline V gene encodes CDR1 KGHSH and CDR2 LQKENI. The CDR3 loop is CASSPRGRASGNEQFF. CDR3 coding DNA: TGTGCCAGCTCGCCACGCGGGAGGGCCTCGGGCAATGAGCAGTTCTTC. Full variable domain (outside the CDR3, taken from reference TRBV18 and TRBJ2-1): NAGVMQNPRHLVRRRGQEARLRCSPMKGHSHVYWYRQLPEEGLKFMVYLQKENIIDESGMPKERFSAEFPKEGPSILRIQQVVRGDSAAYFCASSPRGRASGNEQFFGPGTRLTVL.

The sample holds one count of this clone. This chain links TRBV29-1 with TRBJ1-1; D may be TRBD1 (5 bases). V lost 6 bases to trimming and J lost 9 bases, with 14 bases between them. CDR1 is SQVTM and CDR2 is ANQGSEA in the germline V gene. The CDR3 totals 11 residues. The CDR3 DNA reads as TGCAGCGTCGGGGACGGCGGGAAAGCTTTCTTT. Its translation: CSVGDGGKAFF. Combining the CDR3 with reference TRBV29-1 and TRBJ1-1 gives the whole variable domain SAVISQKPSRDICQRGTSLTIQCQVDSQVTMMFWYRQQPGQSLTLIATANQGSEATYESGFVIDKFPISRPNLTFSTLTVSNMSPEDSSIYLCSVGDGGKAFFGQGTRLTVV.

This clone has just one count. The V and J genes are TRBV5-1 and TRBJ2-1, with 13 positions matching TRBD2. CDR1 and CDR2 (germline): SGHRS, YFSETQ. This CDR3 is 16 amino acids long. The V and J ends lost 4 bases and 7 bases, in that order; junction bases with no gene match: 8. For the CDR3, the DNA is TGCGCCAGCAGCATGGGACTAGCGGGAATTCGTAATGAGCAGTTCTTC. This gives the protein CASSMGLAGIRNEQFF.

This clone was counted a single time. The J gene is TRBJ2-2, the V gene TRBV5-1; D unclear. V lost 5 bases and J 5 bases, leaving 13 bases between the germline ends. Germline loops: CDR1 SGHRS, CDR2 YFSETQ. The length of the CDR3 is 14 residues. Here the CDR3 DNA reads TGCGCCAGCAGGTTTTTGGCTGATACCGGGGAGCTGTTTTTT. Its translation is CASRFLADTGELFF.

The rearrangement uses TRBV6-8 and TRBJ2-7; 7 bases agree with TRBD2. Germline V CDR1 and CDR2: MNHGY, SAAAGT. The CDR3 extends over 12 amino acids. CDR3 nucleotide sequence: TGTGCTGGGCTCGGGGGGACCTACGAGCAGTACTTC. As protein: CAGLGGTYEQYF.

This clone was seen only a few times. The rearrangement links TRBV7-3 to TRBJ2-6, with a possible D match to TRBD2 (6 bases). This CDR3 spans 16 amino acids. In germline, CDR1 is SGHTA, CDR2 FQGTGA. V gave up 5 bases and J gave up 4 bases, with 15 bases separating them. CDR3 protein: CASSRGAGSGANVLTF. The CDR3 bases are TGTGCCAGCAGCCGCGGGGCAGGCTCCGGGGCCAACGTCCTGACTTTC.

The V call is TRBV6-5, the J call TRBJ2-7, with 11 bases lining up with TRBD2. Germline V gene data show CDR1 as MNHEY and CDR2 as SVGAGI. The CDR3 spans 14 residues. The junction had 8 bases not matched to a gene; V was cut back by 8 bases and J by 5 bases. CDR3 sequence (DNA): TGTGCCAGCGCTAGACTAGCGGGAAACGACGAGCAGTACTTC. The encoded protein is CASARLAGNDEQYF.

This chain links TRBV2 with TRBJ2-4, with D perhaps matching TRBD1 (5 bases). The CDR3 length is 14 residues. V lost 0 bases and J lost 6, with 9 bases in between. Germline-derived CDR1 and CDR2 are SNHLY and FYNNEI. CDR3 in amino acids: CASSEAGAGNIQYF. CDR3 DNA: TGTGCCAGCAGTGAAGCAGGGGCTGGAAACATTCAGTACTTC. The full variable domain, completed using reference TRBV2 and TRBJ2-4, is EPEVTQTPSHQVTQMGQEVILRCVPISNHLYFYWYRQILGQKVEFLVSFYNNEISEKSEIFDDQFSVERPDGSNFTLKIRSTKLEDSAMYFCASSEAGAGNIQYFGAGTRLSVL.

This chain connects TRBV28 to TRBJ2-2; D uncertain. Trimming stripped 6 bases from V and 6 bases from J, with 8 bases between. The CDR3 spans 12 residues. CDR1 is MDHEN and CDR2 is SYDVKM in the germline V gene. As DNA, the CDR3 is TGTGCCAGCAGCCTAGGCCCCGGGGAGCTGTTTTTT. It codes for CASSLGPGELFF.